The sequence of this TCR beta chain was determined in a study of T cell responses to AZD1222 COVID-19 vaccine. General study points: Clonal diversity may have been underestimated in mostly white British donors. Researchers report vaccine-associated CD4 TCRs spanning spike, with dominance at 160-218 and 743-854.

The table came from immunoSEQ multiplex PCR; TCRdb's copy has only in-frame clones and leaves some out. This sample has approximately 180,000 clones, with around 90% found just once. A note on this clone: No antigen is known for it.

V lost 0 bases and J 8 bases, leaving 14 bases between the germline ends. Germline CDR1 and CDR2: MNHEY and SVGAGI. This CDR3 contains 15 residues. The TCR sequence derives from an adult who received the AZD1222 COVID-19 vaccine. The material was peripheral blood, obtained 28 days after the second AZD1222 dose. The V and J genes are TRBV6-5 and TRBJ2-4; the D is unclear. CDR3 sequence reads: CASSYSASLPDIQYF. The CDR3 nucleotides read TGTGCCAGCAGTTACTCGGCATCCTTACCGGACATTCAGTACTTC.